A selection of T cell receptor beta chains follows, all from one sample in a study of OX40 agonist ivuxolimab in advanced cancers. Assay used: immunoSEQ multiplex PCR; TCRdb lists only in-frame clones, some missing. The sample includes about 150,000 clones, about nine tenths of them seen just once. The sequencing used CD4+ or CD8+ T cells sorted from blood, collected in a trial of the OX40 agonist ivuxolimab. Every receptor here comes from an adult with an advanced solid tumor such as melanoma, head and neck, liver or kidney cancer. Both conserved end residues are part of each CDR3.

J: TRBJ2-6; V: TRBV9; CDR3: CASSVGEGKYSGANVLTF
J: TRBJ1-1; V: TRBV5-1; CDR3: CASSPQVANTEAFF
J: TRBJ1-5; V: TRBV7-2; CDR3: CASSLVAQVQPQHF
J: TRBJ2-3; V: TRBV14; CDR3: CASSPTSGGTDTQYF
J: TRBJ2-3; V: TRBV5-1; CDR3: CASSLGGTGTDTQYF
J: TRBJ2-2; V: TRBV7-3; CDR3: CASSLNRGRELFF
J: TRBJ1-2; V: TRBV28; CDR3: CASGLGFYGYTF
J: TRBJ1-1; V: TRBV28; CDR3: CASSPASGRTEAFF
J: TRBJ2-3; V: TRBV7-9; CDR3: CASSLGVQGFTDTQYF
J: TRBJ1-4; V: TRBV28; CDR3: CASRPLKSNEKLFF
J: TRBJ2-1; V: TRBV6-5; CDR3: CASGTSGRGNEQFF
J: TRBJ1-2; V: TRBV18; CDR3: CASSPPLVNYGYTF
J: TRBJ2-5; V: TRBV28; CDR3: CASSFFRLDGGDQETQYF